This T cell receptor beta chain was found in a study of T cells in localized non-small cell lung cancer (dated by TCRdb to 2018 to 2020). Notes on the research overall: The study analyzed T cell repertoires of hundreds of early-stage NSCLC patients, comparing tumors and uninvolved tumor-adjacent lungs. A mean age of around 66 years was recorded for the NSCLC patients, of whom 129 were male and 90 to 110 were female. The cohort consisted of a few hundred treatment-naive NSCLC patients whose localized lung tumors had been resected.

TCR beta CDR3 regions were sequenced from DNA using the immunoSEQ Assay. In the original analysis: T cell density was computed as TCR beta template counts normalized to usable DNA estimated by amplifying housekeeping genes. Richness was estimated using the preseqR package, with extrapolation to 400,000 templates for PBMC samples and to 120,000 templates for tissue samples. Clonality was calculated as one minus Pielou's evenness. Differential abundance testing on productive amino-acid clonotypes, with a minimum total count of 5 and an alpha of 0.1, was used to identify tissue-enriched TCRs. The Jaccard Index and the Morisita Overlap Index were used to quantify repertoire overlap between compartments. GLIPH grouped TCR beta CDR3s together with public tetramer-defined viral CDR3s, and a viral motif had to include at least three viral sequences and also show V-gene enrichment. Here the immuneACCESS table is served through TCRdb, limited to in-frame sequences with V and J called. Missing clones are a known gap in these copies; in checked studies unresolved V genes cover under half, and the rest lacks a known reason. V and J calls and clone size follow that table, whereas D and trimming were derived from the DNA. The sample profile shows tens of thousands of clones; 84% of them were found once. The top ten hold under 3.5% of the sample.

About this clone itself: Its cognate antigen has yet to be identified. It has no much larger one-base neighbor in the sample; base qualities were not kept.

What the research found in general, with its limitations: Higher blood T cell density associated with longer overall survival, while higher adjacent-lung clonality associated with shorter survival. Uninvolved tumor-adjacent lung showed the highest T cell clonality, higher than tumor, which suggests more focused antigenic responses in the adjacent lung. Of the top 100 tumor clones, a median of roughly 53 were detected in paired uninvolved adjacent lung; over 25 were also among that lung's top 100. Because the study design was exploratory, TCR variables were selected using unadjusted p-values without false-discovery rate correction. Multi-region tumor sequencing was not performed, so intratumor heterogeneity could not be excluded.

At diagnosis, peripheral blood, uninvolved tumor-adjacent lung and tumor were collected and were preserved as a mix of fresh-frozen and FFPE material. For TCR repertoire profiling, the blood samples were analyzed as peripheral blood mononuclear cells. From a lookup of the germline V gene, CDR1 and CDR2 are SGHVS and FNYEAQ. V sheds 3 bases and J sheds 5 bases, leaving 16 bases between their ends. The CDR3, cysteine through phenylalanine, is 15 amino acids long. Only the CDR3 portion is preserved as DNA: 45 bases, with reading frame beginning at the first base. The sequence was obtained from a man aged 35 to 70 with stage I lung adenocarcinoma. The chain uses TRBV7-6 and TRBJ2-5, with TRBD2 as a weak D call on 7 bases. The source was peripheral blood, collected before any cancer treatment. The nucleotide sequence reads as follows: TGTGCCAGCAGCTTGCAGGGGAGGGATTGGGAGACCCAGTACTTC. Its coded protein is CASSLQGRDWETQYF.